Listed below are T cell receptor beta chains from one sample, sequenced in a study of shared clonotypes between healthy human individuals. Measured with immunoSEQ multiplex PCR; TCRdb has only the in-frame clones, and not every one. The sample includes around 530,000 clones, roughly four fifths of them seen just once. The sample comprised PBMCs. Every receptor here comes from a woman in her 40s in good health. Some clones in this sample may be carry-over from other donors' samples. CDR3s include the opening cysteine and the closing phenylalanine or tryptophan. The order of the fields is clone size, J gene, V gene, CDR3 length, D gene, CDR3 protein, CDR3 DNA. The D gene is left open where the match is weak. Part of the rows lack a size; the others show once, few, many or a class for expanded clones.

NA,TRBJ1-1,TRBV11-2,13,NA,CASSLDLPGEAFF,TGTGCCAGCAGCTTAGATCTACCTGGGGAAGCTTTCTTT
NA,TRBJ2-2,TRBV7-3,15,TRBD2,CASSVGLGGTGELFF,TGTGCCAGCAGCGTGGGACTAGGTGGAACCGGGGAGCTGTTTTTT
NA,TRBJ1-3,TRBV28,16,NA,CASSPGGKGSGNTIYF,TGTGCCAGCAGTCCTGGGGGGAAAGGCTCTGGAAACACCATATATTTT
NA,TRBJ2-3,TRBV10-2,15,TRBD2,CASNIAGASTDTQYF,TGCGCCAGTAATATAGCGGGGGCAAGCACAGATACGCAGTATTTT
NA,TRBJ2-3,TRBV7-6,16,TRBD2,CASSPTGTSGTDTQYF,TGTGCCAGCAGCCCGACCGGGACTAGCGGCACAGATACGCAGTATTTT
NA,TRBJ2-2,TRBV7-2,16,NA,CASSPSGAMSTGELFF,TGTGCCAGCAGCCCTTCCGGTGCGATGTCAACCGGGGAGCTGTTTTTT
NA,TRBJ2-7,TRBV6-1,14,TRBD1,CASRVGQGAYEQYF,TGTGCCAGCAGGGTCGGACAGGGGGCCTACGAGCAGTACTTC
NA,TRBJ2-5,TRBV5-1,14,NA,CASSPGGREETQYF,TGCGCCAGCAGCCCTGGTGGGCGGGAAGAGACCCAGTACTTC
few,TRBJ2-4,TRBV7-9,14,NA,CASSGGAWENIQYF,TGTGCCAGCAGCGGCGGGGCATGGGAAAACATTCAGTACTTC
NA,TRBJ2-3,TRBV6-5,16,NA,CASSYFIGSSTDTQYF,TGTGCCAGCAGTTACTTTATTGGGAGCTCGACAGATACGCAGTATTTT
NA,TRBJ2-7,TRBV6-6,11,NA,CASSYNGEQYF,TGTGCCAGCAGTTACAACGGGGAGCAGTACTTC
NA,TRBJ1-2,TRBV6-5,13,NA,CASSLDSHYGYTF,TGTGCCAGCAGTCTGGACTCCCACTATGGCTACACCTTC
NA,TRBJ1-2,TRBV30,13,TRBD1,CAWRGQGPYGYTF,TGTGCCTGGAGGGGACAGGGGCCCTATGGCTACACCTTC
NA,TRBJ2-5,TRBV19,14,NA,CASSVGDRRETQYF,TGTGCCAGTAGTGTAGGCGACAGGAGAGAGACCCAGTACTTC
NA,TRBJ2-7,TRBV6-4,15,NA,CASSVAPGSSYEQYF,TGTGCCAGCAGCGTAGCCCCGGGGAGCTCCTACGAGCAGTACTTC
NA,TRBJ2-7,TRBV9,14,TRBD2,CASSVGTSIYEQYF,TGTGCCAGCAGCGTCGGGACTAGCATCTACGAGCAGTACTTC
NA,TRBJ2-1,TRBV2,14,NA,CASSPLSFSNEQFF,TGTGCCAGCAGTCCCCTCAGTTTCTCCAATGAGCAGTTCTTC
NA,TRBJ2-5,TRBV5-1,14,NA,CASSFGQLGETQYF,TGCGCCAGCAGCTTCGGACAGTTGGGGGAGACCCAGTACTTC
NA,TRBJ2-7,TRBV6-5,14,NA,CASSYSRQGYEQYF,TGTGCCAGCAGTTACTCGAGGCAGGGATACGAGCAGTACTTC
many,TRBJ2-7,TRBV30,15,NA,CAWSRGQGLVEEQYF,TGTGCCTGGAGTCGAGGACAGGGACTAGTAGAGGAGCAGTACTTC
NA,TRBJ2-3,TRBV28,15,NA,CASSPYGSGSYTQYF,TGTGCCAGCAGCCCCTACGGGAGTGGGTCCTATACGCAGTATTTT
NA,TRBJ2-5,TRBV10-3,14,TRBD1,CAISVDRGGETQYF,TGTGCCATCAGTGTAGACAGGGGCGGTGAGACCCAGTACTTC
many,TRBJ2-5,TRBV4-2,17,TRBD2,CASSQDGPSGAQETQYF,TGTGCCAGCAGCCAAGATGGACCTAGCGGGGCTCAAGAGACCCAGTACTTC
NA,TRBJ2-3,TRBV30,12,NA,CAWSSPPAAGYF,TGTGCCTGGAGTTCCCCCCCCGCGGCAGGCTATTTT
NA,TRBJ1-1,TRBV18,13,NA,CASSNGGNTEAFF,TGTGCCAGCTCAAACGGGGGGAACACTGAAGCTTTCTTT
NA,TRBJ2-5,TRBV10-3,11,NA,CAIRIQETQYF,TGTGCCATCAGAATCCAAGAGACCCAGTACTTC
many,TRBJ2-2,TRBV18,16,NA,CASSPRNRDSTGELFF,TGTGCCAGCTCACCACGTAACAGGGATAGCACCGGGGAGCTGTTTTTT
NA,TRBJ2-1,TRBV4-1,12,NA,CASSQELGEQFF,TGCGCCAGCAGCCAAGAACTAGGTGAGCAGTTCTTC
few,TRBJ2-7,TRBV6-1,11,NA,CASSDGAAQYF,TGTGCCAGCAGTGATGGGGCAGCTCAGTACTTC
NA,TRBJ2-7,TRBV7-9,14,TRBD2,CASGAGGGSYEQYF,TGTGCCAGCGGGGCGGGAGGAGGTTCCTACGAGCAGTACTTC
NA,TRBJ2-2,TRBV5-1,14,NA,CASSWDPSTGELFF,TGCGCCAGCAGTTGGGACCCCTCCACCGGGGAGCTGTTTTTT
NA,TRBJ2-3,TRBV7-3,15,NA,CASSRTTGLRDTQYF,TGTGCCAGCAGCCGTACGACGGGACTCCGGGATACGCAGTATTTT
NA,TRBJ2-2,TRBV10-3,12,NA,CAISEGAGELFF,TGTGCCATCAGCGAGGGGGCCGGGGAGCTGTTTTTT
NA,TRBJ2-2,TRBV7-2,16,NA,CASRQALAWGTGELFF,TGTGCCAGCAGACAGGCCCTAGCCTGGGGAACCGGGGAGCTGTTTTTT
few,TRBJ1-5,TRBV2,14,TRBD1,CASNGGTDLEPQHF,TGTGCCAGCAACGGCGGGACAGACTTGGAGCCCCAGCATTTT
NA,TRBJ1-1,TRBV11-3,12,TRBD1,CASSPQGGKAFF,TGTGCCAGCAGCCCACAGGGGGGAAAAGCTTTCTTT
NA,TRBJ2-7,TRBV6-1,14,TRBD2,CASRRGTSGYEQYF,TGTGCCAGCAGGAGGGGGACTAGCGGCTACGAGCAGTACTTC
NA,TRBJ2-1,TRBV29-1,15,TRBD2,CSVVLASGWYNEQFF,TGCAGCGTTGTCTTGGCTAGCGGATGGTACAATGAGCAGTTCTTC
many,TRBJ2-6,TRBV11-1,16,NA,CASSATGSSGANVLTF,TGTGCCAGCAGCGCAACAGGTAGCTCTGGGGCCAACGTCCTGACTTTC
NA,TRBJ2-7,TRBV28,14,NA,CASSFQGLSYEQYF,TGTGCCAGCAGTTTTCAGGGGCTCAGCTACGAGCAGTACTTC
NA,TRBJ1-6,TRBV27,17,NA,CASSWSQDFSYNSPLHF,TGTGCCAGCAGTTGGAGCCAGGACTTCTCCTATAATTCACCCCTCCACTTT
NA,TRBJ2-1,TRBV27,14,TRBD2,CASRPSGRYNEQFF,TGTGCCAGCAGACCTAGCGGGAGGTACAATGAGCAGTTCTTC
NA,TRBJ2-1,TRBV11-2,19,TRBD2,CASSFKGAWVAGGPGEQFF,TGTGCCAGCAGCTTCAAGGGGGCCTGGGTAGCGGGAGGGCCAGGTGAGCAGTTCTTC
NA,TRBJ2-3,TRBV6-4,15,NA,CASKVGPYGADTQYF,TGTGCCAGCAAAGTTGGACCCTATGGCGCAGATACGCAGTATTTT
NA,TRBJ2-1,TRBV7-9,15,TRBD2,CASSPPGGLYNEQFF,TGTGCCAGCAGCCCTCCGGGAGGGCTCTACAATGAGCAGTTCTTC